This passage covers 32 T cell receptor beta chains from one sample sequenced in a study of OX40 agonist ivuxolimab in advanced cancers. The library was obtained by the immunoSEQ multiplex PCR assay. Imported from immuneACCESS, the table was reduced by TCRdb to in-frame sequences with V and J called. These copies leave out some clones; in studies compared against another copy, an unresolved V gene accounts for under half, and the cause of the remainder is not known. In all, the sample holds tens of thousands of clones, and approximately 94% of those were seen once. The ten largest make up roughly a fifth of the sample. The specimen comprised CD4+ or CD8+ T cells sorted from blood, sampled in a trial of the OX40 agonist ivuxolimab. These receptors were obtained from an adult with an advanced solid tumor such as melanoma, head and neck, liver or kidney cancer.

The CDR3 sequence: CASSISGLAGGPKKNEQFF. In DNA, the CDR3 is TGTGCCAGTAGTATTTCGGGACTAGCGGGAGGGCCTAAAAAGAATGAGCAGTTCTTC. V gene TRBV19 combines with J gene TRBJ2-1; TRBD2 matches at 16 bases. The germline CDR1 and CDR2 sequences are LNHDA and SQIVND (reference sequence). V lost 3 bases and J lost 7; bases outside the gene matches: 12. The CDR3 runs 19 residues.

This clone has more than one count but fewer than ten. V gene TRBV2 combines with J gene TRBJ2-7; no definite D call. V lost 3 bases to trimming and J lost 5 bases, with 8 bases between them. CDR3 length equals 12 residues. CDR1 and CDR2 from the germline V gene are SNHLY and FYNNEI. As DNA, the CDR3 is TGTGCCAGCAGTGAGAGTTACCACGAGCAGTACTTC. As protein: CASSESYHEQYF.

This sequence joins TRBV27 and TRBJ2-1, with 9 positions matching TRBD1. The ends lost 3 bases at V and 0 bases at J; junction bases unmatched: 0. The CDR3 has 15 residues. Germline lookup yields CDR1 MNHEY and CDR2 SMNVEV (reference sequence). CDR3 bases: TGTGCCAGCAGTTTGGGACAGGGCTCCTACAATGAGCAGTTCTTC. This sequence encodes CASSLGQGSYNEQFF.

This chain connects TRBV2 to TRBJ1-2; D gene uncertain. Trimming removed 0 bases at V and 4 bases at J, with 12 bases between. The length of the CDR3 is 15 residues. In germline, CDR1 is SNHLY, CDR2 FYNNEI. This chain's CDR3 is CASSEAPSRLYGYTF. The CDR3 region has the DNA TGTGCCAGCAGTGAAGCGCCGAGCAGACTCTATGGCTACACCTTC.

This chain joins TRBV7-8 and TRBJ2-1; 8 bases line up with TRBD1. The CDR3 length is 15 residues. The V gene end was trimmed by 1 base and the J gene end by 5 bases; junction bases not matched to a gene: 4. Looked up from germline, CDR1 is SGHVS and CDR2 is FQNEAQ. The chain's CDR3 is CASSLVGQGHNEQFF. The CDR3 nucleotides read TGTGCCAGCAGCTTAGTCGGACAGGGACACAATGAGCAGTTCTTC.

The chain is built from TRBV9 and TRBJ1-1, with unresolved D. Trimming removed 2 bases at V and 0 bases at J, with 8 bases between. The CDR3 is 14 amino acids. Germline loops: CDR1 SGDLS, CDR2 YYNGEE. The CDR3 DNA sequence: TGTGCCAGCAGCGTCGACACTATGAACACTGAAGCTTTCTTT. It is translated as CASSVDTMNTEAFF.

DNA for the CDR3: TGTGCCAGCAGCTTTGGTGGCGGGAGAGGTACCGGGGAGCTGTTTTTT. Protein sequence: CASSFGGGRGTGELFF. This rearrangement joins TRBV5-4 to TRBJ2-2, with 7 bases lining up with TRBD2. The CDR3 runs 16 residues. V gave up 2 bases and J gave up 5 bases; unmatched junction bases: 9. The germline CDR1 and CDR2 sequences are SGHNT and YYREEE (reference sequence).

The chain has TRBV11-2 and TRBJ2-7, with 8 bases lining up with TRBD1. CDR1 is SGHAT, CDR2 FQNNGV, per germline. The CDR3 covers 16 residues. V lost 0 bases to trimming and J lost 3 bases; unmatched junction nucleotides: 7. CDR3 residues: CASSLDGAGGFYEQYF. CDR3 sequence (DNA): TGTGCCAGCAGCTTAGATGGTGCAGGGGGCTTCTACGAGCAGTACTTC.

This chain uses TRBV13 with TRBJ2-5, with D perhaps matching TRBD2 (5 bases). Near its end, the DNA agrees better with TRBJ2-7, so the J call may be wrong. This CDR3 has 14 amino acids. Germline V CDR1 and CDR2: PRHDT, FYEKMQ (reference sequence). CDR3 protein: CASSDATSMGEQYF. The CDR3 DNA reads as TGTGCCAGCAGCGACGCCACTAGTATGGGCGAGCAGTACTTC.

This chain uses TRBV11-2 with TRBJ2-1, with TRBD2 matching over 12 bases. Germline V CDR1 and CDR2: SGHAT, FQNNGV. This CDR3 contains 16 residues. V was clipped by 5 bases and J by 2 bases; unmatched bases: 4. DNA of the CDR3: TGTGCCAGCAGCCCCCGACTAGCGGGAGCCTACAATGAGCAGTTCTTC. Its protein product is CASSPRLAGAYNEQFF. The full variable domain, in which reference TRBV11-2 and TRBJ2-1 provide the parts outside the CDR3, is EAGVAQSPRYKIIEKRQSVAFWCNPISGHATLYWYQQILGQGPKLLIQFQNNGVVDDSQLPKDRFSAERLKGVDSTLKIQPAKLEDSAVYLCASSPRLAGAYNEQFFGPGTRLTVL.

In this sample, this clone turned up once. The chain recombines TRBV30 with TRBJ2-7; either TRBD1 or TRBD2 may fit D (5 bases each). Germline V CDR1 and CDR2: GTSNPN, SVGIG (reference sequence). The CDR3 has 13 residues. Between the trimmed V and J ends, which lost 2 bases and 2 bases, there was a span of 10 bases. The CDR3 region has the DNA TGTGCCTGGAGTTGGGACGGACCCTACGAGCAGTACTTC. It codes for CAWSWDGPYEQYF.

The V gene is TRBV10-3, the J gene TRBJ2-3; tentative D call: TRBD2 (6 bases). The CDR3 totals 16 residues. V was pared by 3 bases and J by 3 bases, with 16 bases between. Germline CDR1 and CDR2: ENHRY and SYGVKD. CDR3 nucleotides: TGTGCCATCAGTGAATCGTGGCGGGGAGAAACAGATACGCAGTATTTT. As protein: CAISESWRGETDTQYF.

DNA of the CDR3: TGTGCCAGCAGCTCCCAGGGGGCCCCGTACTCCTACGAGCAGTACTTC. Its translation: CASSSQGAPYSYEQYF. The chain uses TRBV5-5 and TRBJ2-7; TRBD1 aligns across 8 bases. J was trimmed by 0 bases and V by 3 bases; bases with no gene match: 8. Germline V gene lookup returns CDR1 SGHKS and CDR2 YYEKEE (reference sequence). The CDR3 covers 16 residues.

V usage is TRBV9 and J usage is TRBJ2-7, with D tentatively TRBD2 (6 bases). Looked up from germline, CDR1 is SGDLS and CDR2 is YYNGEE. V was clipped by 3 bases and J by 2 bases, with 12 bases between them. The CDR3 spans 14 residues. CDR3 sequence reads: CASSASGEPYEQYF. CDR3 DNA: TGTGCCAGCAGCGCATCGGGAGAACCCTACGAGCAGTACTTC. The full variable domain, its missing parts supplied by reference TRBV9 and TRBJ2-7, is DSGVTQTPKHLITATGQRVTLRCSPRSGDLSVYWYQQSLDQGLQFLIQYYNGEERAKGNILERFSAQQFPDLHSELNLSSLELGDSALYFCASSASGEPYEQYFGPGTRLTVT.

The chain employs TRBV27 and TRBJ2-1; 11 nucleotides line up with TRBD2. Germline assignment: CDR1 MNHEY and CDR2 SMNVEV (reference sequence). The trim removed 4 bases at V and 9 bases at J, leaving 8 bases unmatched. This CDR3 contains 15 residues. CDR3 bases: TGTGCCAGCAGTTCATCCGGGACTAGCGGTAGTGAGCAGTTCTTC. This sequence encodes CASSSSGTSGSEQFF.

The chain uses TRBV5-6 and TRBJ2-2; a weak D match, TRBD1 (6 bases). This CDR3 is 16 amino acids long. Germline-derived CDR1 and CDR2 are SGHDT and YYEEEE. Trimming took 0 bases from V and 5 from J, leaving 14 bases between them. The CDR3 DNA reads TGTGCCAGCAGCTTGGAAGGGGGAGAAATGACCGGGGAGCTGTTTTTT. Translating it yields CASSLEGGEMTGELFF.

The chain carries TRBV27 and TRBJ1-1, with 8 nucleotides matching TRBD1. The CDR3 is 16 amino acids. Trimming at V came to 6 bases and at J to 10 bases, leaving 19 bases not matched to a gene. Germline V gives CDR1 MNHEY, CDR2 SMNVEV (reference sequence). The CDR3 sequence is CASRPMDRAILDGAFF. The CDR3 bases are TGTGCCAGCAGACCCATGGACAGGGCGATACTCGATGGAGCTTTCTTT.

The CDR3 sequence: CASSRSPTDTQYF. In DNA form, the CDR3 reads TGTGCCAGCAGCCGGAGCCCCACAGATACGCAGTATTTT. This chain links TRBV7-6 with TRBJ2-3; D unresolved. Trimming stripped 5 bases from V and 2 bases from J, with 8 bases between. Germline values: CDR1 SGHVS, CDR2 FNYEAQ. The CDR3 has 13 residues.

The V gene is TRBV30, the J gene TRBJ2-7; no clear D. CDR3 length equals 14 residues. Germline V gene data show CDR1 as GTSNPN and CDR2 as SVGIG (reference sequence). Trimming took off 3 bases at V and 0 bases at J, with 12 bases between the two ends. CDR3 protein: CAWSVKVRSYEQYF. In nucleotides, the CDR3 is TGTGCCTGGAGCGTAAAGGTGCGCTCCTACGAGCAGTACTTC.

This chain uses TRBV9 with TRBJ2-1; TRBD2 aligns across 10 bases. V shed 1 base and J 7 bases; nucleotides not matched to a gene: 5. The CDR3 is 15 amino acids. Germline V gene lookup returns CDR1 SGDLS and CDR2 YYNGEE. The CDR3 reads CASSVWASGSNEQFF. The CDR3, as DNA: TGTGCCAGCAGCGTATGGGCTAGCGGGAGTAATGAGCAGTTCTTC.

The sample holds a few counts of this clone. The CDR3 sequence is CASTPGGNEQFF. Here the CDR3 DNA reads TGTGCCAGCACTCCCGGAGGGAATGAGCAGTTCTTC. The chain is built from TRBV27 and TRBJ2-1; a possible D gene is TRBD2 (6 bases). V lost 7 bases, J lost 7 bases, and 11 bases lay in between. CDR3 length: 12 residues. Germline V gene data show CDR1 as MNHEY and CDR2 as SMNVEV (reference sequence).

This clone turned up a few times. CDR3 in amino acids: CAITTDRGEAFF. CDR3 nucleotide sequence: TGTGCCATCACCACGGACAGGGGGGAAGCTTTCTTT. This rearrangement joins TRBV10-3 to TRBJ1-1; TRBD1 matches at 10 bases. CDR1 is ENHRY and CDR2 is SYGVKD in the germline V gene. V dropped 7 bases and J dropped 8; count of bases not matched to a gene: 4. The CDR3 is made up of 12 amino acids.

The CDR3 nucleotides read TGTGCCACCAGCGGGGGGGCAGGGGTACCTCAAGAGACCCAGTACTTC. Amino acid sequence: CATSGGAGVPQETQYF. The rearrangement uses TRBV15 and TRBJ2-5; maybe TRBD2 (7 bases). The germline gives CDR1 LNHNV, CDR2 YYDKDF (reference sequence). The CDR3 has 16 residues. The ends were cut back, 5 bases at V and 2 bases at J, with 18 bases in the middle.

The chain links TRBV6-1 to TRBJ2-7; no clear D. In germline, CDR1 is MNHNS, CDR2 SASEGT. The CDR3 is made up of 11 amino acids. Trimming pared 8 bases from V and 2 bases from J, leaving 7 bases between. The CDR3 bases are TGTGCCAGCGCTCAGACCTACGAGCAGTACTTC. Its translation: CASAQTYEQYF.

This chain joins TRBV15 and TRBJ2-7, with D possibly TRBD1 on 6 matching bases. There are 17 residues in the CDR3. Germline values: CDR1 LNHNV, CDR2 YYDKDF (reference sequence). Between the trimmed V and J ends, which lost 0 bases and 1 base, there was a span of 16 bases. The DNA for the CDR3 is TGTGCCACCAGCAGAGATGAACGGCAGGGGCTTTCCTACGAGCAGTACTTC. Translated: CATSRDERQGLSYEQYF. The full variable domain, rest sourced from reference TRBV15 and TRBJ2-7, is DAMVIQNPRYQVTQFGKPVTLSCSQTLNHNVMYWYQQKSSQAPKLLFHYYDKDFNNEADTPDNFQSRRPNTSFCFLDIRSPGLGDTAMYLCATSRDERQGLSYEQYFGPGTRLTVT.

This sequence joins TRBV28 and TRBJ2-7; 8 positions agree with TRBD2. CDR1 is MDHEN and CDR2 is SYDVKM in the germline V gene. J lost 2 bases, V lost 4 bases, and 10 bases had no gene match. This CDR3 contains 16 residues. The CDR3 loop reads CASSSSGGRRTYEQYF. For the CDR3, the DNA is TGTGCCAGCAGTTCTTCCGGCGGGAGGAGAACCTACGAGCAGTACTTC. The complete variable domain, with remaining parts taken from reference TRBV28 and TRBJ2-7, reads DVKVTQSSRYLVKRTGEKVFLECVQDMDHENMFWYRQDPGLGLRLIYFSYDVKMKEKGDIPEGYSVSREKKERFSLILESASTNQTSMYLCASSSSGGRRTYEQYFGPGTRLTVT.

The chain combines TRBV11-2 with TRBJ2-7; 9 bases fit TRBD1. The germline V gene has CDR1 SGHAT and CDR2 FQNNGV. V was clipped by 4 bases and J by 5 bases; unmatched bases: 3. There are 13 residues in the CDR3. This chain's CDR3 is CASSSWDRDEQYF. CDR3 in DNA: TGTGCCAGCAGCTCGTGGGACAGGGACGAGCAGTACTTC.

J is TRBJ2-7 and V is TRBV11-3; D assignment may be TRBD1 or TRBD2 (5 bases each). The CDR3 has 13 amino acids. Trimming cost V 4 bases and J 5 bases, with 12 bases left between them. The germline V gene encodes CDR1 SGHNT and CDR2 YENEEA. CDR3 residues: CASSSGTADEQYF. The CDR3 nucleotides are TGTGCCAGCAGCTCCGGGACGGCGGACGAGCAGTACTTC.

This chain connects TRBV4-2 to TRBJ2-5; no firm D call. Trimming cost V 0 bases and J 3 bases, with 11 bases left between them. This CDR3 spans 15 amino acids. Germline-derived CDR1 and CDR2 are LGHNA and YNFKEQ. CDR3 coding DNA: TGTGCCAGCAGCCAAGAAATCGAGCGTAAAGAGACCCAGTACTTC. Translating gives CASSQEIERKETQYF.

The rearrangement uses TRBV7-9 and TRBJ2-3; D remains ambiguous. Germline lookup yields CDR1 SEHNR and CDR2 FQNEAQ (reference sequence). Between the trimmed V and J ends, which lost 2 bases and 0 bases, there was a span of 6 bases. This CDR3 comprises 14 residues. The CDR3 here is CASSLIRSTDTQYF. The CDR3 nucleotides are TGTGCCAGCAGCTTAATCAGGAGCACAGATACGCAGTATTTT. The whole variable domain, filled in from reference TRBV7-9 and TRBJ2-3, reads DTGVSQNPRHKITKRGQNVTFRCDPISEHNRLYWYRQTLGQGPEFLTYFQNEAQLEKSRLLSDRFSAERPKGSFSTLEIQRTEQGDSAMYLCASSLIRSTDTQYFGPGTRLTVL.

This chain links TRBV25-1 with TRBJ1-1; 9 nucleotides agree with TRBD1. This CDR3 comprises 16 residues. V gave up 5 bases and J gave up 3 bases; unmatched junction bases: 10. CDR1 and CDR2 (germline): MGHDK, SYGVNS. The CDR3 loop reads CASSSGTGRRDTEAFF. The CDR3 nucleotides read TGTGCCAGCAGTAGCGGGACAGGGCGGAGGGACACTGAAGCTTTCTTT.

This sequence joins TRBV13 and TRBJ2-1; 10 bases agree with TRBD2. Germline V CDR1 and CDR2: PRHDT, FYEKMQ (reference sequence). The junction had 11 bases not matched to a gene; V was cut back by 4 bases and J by 5 bases. The length of the CDR3 is 17 residues. Here the CDR3 DNA reads TGTGCCAGCAGCTCCGGAGCGGGAGGGAGCCTTCACAATGAGCAGTTCTTC. The encoded protein is CASSSGAGGSLHNEQFF.